The clone carrying this T cell receptor beta chain was picked up one time. The antigen remains undetermined. This record belongs to a study of Ad26.COV2.S vaccination and SARS-CoV-2 variants. Study-wide background: The donor participated in the COV1001 trial, in its Ad26.COV2.S arm.

Study conclusions and caveats: Post-vaccination spike-specific CD8+ and CD4+ T cell responses reportedly had substantial breadth.

Trimming removed 0 bases from V and 4 bases from J, with 12 bases in between. CDR3 length: 16 residues. Germline V gives CDR1 SEHNR, CDR2 FQNEAQ (reference sequence). As for treatment: approximately 18 received Ad26.COV2.S at low or high dose, single or two shots; about 5 received placebo; per-sample allocation not given. It was on day 63 after the first vaccine or placebo injection that samples were taken. Profiling relied on immunoSEQ multiplex PCR, and the TCRdb table lists in-frame clones only, not all of them. The sample has about 480,000 clones; around 90% are singletons. V is TRBV7-9 and J is TRBJ2-2, with D possibly matching TRBD2 (5 bases). The receptor was derived from a person aged 18-65 years who received the Ad26.COV2.S COVID-19 vaccine or a placebo. This specimen was peripheral blood, taken in a trial of Ad26.COV2.S vaccine versus placebo. This chain's CDR3 is CASSLAGLMITGELFF. CDR3 coding DNA: TGTGCCAGCAGCTTAGCCGGACTCATGATCACCGGGGAGCTGTTTTTT.